This T cell receptor beta chain emerged from a study of blood T cells in healthy people across ages. Study conclusions and caveats: Relative to aged donors, long-lived donors carried more naive CD4+ cells and displayed higher diversity.

This clonotype was counted a single time. Its matching antigen is unknown. Alongside a J-beta primer mix, a sample-barcoded 5' primer served in a second PCR lasting about 6 to 11 cycles. Via MiXCR, TCRdb re-called the 5' RACE reads, giving one row per CDR3 protein. The sample has around 820,000 distinct CDR3 sequences; around a quarter are singletons. Germline lookup yields CDR1 SNHLY and CDR2 FYNNEI. The CDR3 length is 15 residues. V gave up 6 bases and J gave up 3 bases; unmatched junction bases: 6. The sample was also linked to a second study, of T cells of mothers and their children. From that paper: Every mother produced more than 10 million TCR beta CDR3 reads, whereas every child provided 3 million to 3.5 million.

Sequencing was done on a sample of blood. The chain has TRBV2 and TRBJ2-3; TRBD2 matches 10 bases. This clonotype originated in a boy younger than 18 in good health. The CDR3 is CASRFSGGGTDTQYF. The CDR3 region has the DNA TGTGCCAGCAGATTCAGCGGGGGGGGGACAGATACGCAGTATTTT.